This T cell receptor (beta chain) appears in the sequencing data of a study of T cell responses to AZD1222 COVID-19 vaccine. Notes on the study in general: In a largely white British group with more females than males, clonal diversity was possibly underestimated.

V dropped 0 bases and J dropped 7 bases, with 9 bases sitting between them. Germline V gene lookup returns CDR1 ENHRY and CDR2 SYGVKD. The CDR3 has 13 amino acids. Note on this clone: Its specificity is unknown.

Generated by immunoSEQ multiplex PCR, the TCRdb table keeps only in-frame clones and is missing some. The sample consists of 150,000 or so clones, about 90% of them appearing once. This sequence joins TRBV10-3 and TRBJ2-5; no firm D call. This sequence was found in an adult who received the AZD1222 COVID-19 vaccine. The starting material was peripheral blood, obtained 28 days after the second AZD1222 dose. The CDR3 nucleotides are TGTGCCATCAGTGAGTCTAACGTAGGGACCCAGTACTTC. Translated: CAISESNVGTQYF.